The TCR beta chain under discussion was sequenced for a study of T cells in localized non-small cell lung cancer. Whole-study results and caveats: Compared with tumor, uninvolved adjacent lung displayed greater T cell clonality, ranking highest overall. Overall survival was longer when the density of T cells in the blood was higher. Analysis by sequencing included only one tumor region, so heterogeneity remains possible. Within adjacent lung there appeared a median 57 of the top 100 tumor clones.

TCRdb's copy holds only in-frame clones and misses some; the assay was immunoSEQ multiplex PCR. Of tens of thousands of clones in the sample, around 84% were seen once. This CDR3 has 14 residues. The germline V and J ends were trimmed by 6 bases and 5 bases, with 16 bases remaining between them. This clone was recorded once. Its antigen is unknown. This material consisted of peripheral blood, taken before any cancer treatment. The sequence was obtained from a female donor at least 60 years old with stage I lung adenocarcinoma. V usage is TRBV23-1 and J usage is TRBJ2-5; no firm D call. TRBV23-1 is an open reading frame, and its role is uncertain. This CDR3 is CASSPLKVRETQYF. The DNA for the CDR3 is TGCGCCAGCAGCCCATTGAAGGTTCGGGAGACCCAGTACTTC.